The T cell receptor beta chain described here comes from a study of cytomegalovirus exposure and HLA in healthy donors. Looking at the study overall: Assignment to the Caucasian-associated ancestry cluster applied to more than 75% of the roughly 410 genotyped donors. Study-level points and caveats: Looking again later, the authors saw that most CMV-associated TCR beta chains seemed HLA-restricted. According to an earlier analysis, most TCR beta V segments yielded productive rearrangements about 87% or about 30% of the time.

The CDR3 has 15 amino acids. Germline V CDR1 and CDR2: MNHEY, SVGAGI. Trimming removed 4 bases at V and 0 bases at J, with 12 bases between. Concerning this clone itself: What it binds is unknown.

13 Jbeta primers and 60 Vbeta primers were used for the PCR. In the original processing: An analysis performed later counted around 86 million unique TCR beta chains (roughly 11 million of them shared). Profiled with immunoSEQ multiplex PCR; TCRdb holds only in-frame clones, not every one. That table gives V, J and clone size, and the DNA gave D and trimming. The sample yields 90,000 to 120,000 clones, 60% to 75% seen once. The sample was PBMCs. The V and J genes are TRBV6-5 and TRBJ1-1, with D maybe TRBD1 (5 bases). This receptor was identified in a man aged 40-50 years in good health and CMV-seropositive. This chain's CDR3 is CASSSQGVMNTEAFF. CDR3 DNA: TGTGCCAGCAGTTCCCAGGGCGTAATGAACACTGAAGCTTTCTTT.